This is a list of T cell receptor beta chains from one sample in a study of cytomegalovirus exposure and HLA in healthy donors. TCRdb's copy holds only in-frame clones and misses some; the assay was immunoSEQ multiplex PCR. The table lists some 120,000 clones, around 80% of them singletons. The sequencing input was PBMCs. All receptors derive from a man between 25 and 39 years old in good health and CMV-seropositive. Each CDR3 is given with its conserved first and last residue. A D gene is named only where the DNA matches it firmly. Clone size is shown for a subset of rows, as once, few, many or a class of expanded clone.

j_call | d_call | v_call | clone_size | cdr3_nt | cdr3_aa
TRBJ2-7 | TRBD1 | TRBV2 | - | TGTGCCAGCAGTGCTCCACAGGGGGCGGGGGACGAGCAGTACTTC | CASSAPQGAGDEQYF
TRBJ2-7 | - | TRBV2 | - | TGTGCCAGCAGTGAGGGGGGTTACGAGCAGTACTTC | CASSEGGYEQYF
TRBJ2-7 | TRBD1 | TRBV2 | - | TGTGCCAGCACTGGGACAGGGGGCAACGAGCAGTACTTC | CASTGTGGNEQYF
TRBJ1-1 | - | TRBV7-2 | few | TGTGCCAGCAGCCCCTTTTCAGGGAATACTGAAGCTTTCTTT | CASSPFSGNTEAFF
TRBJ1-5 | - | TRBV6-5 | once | TGTGCCAGCAGTTACTCAAGCGGTCAGCCCCAGCATTTT | CASSYSSGQPQHF
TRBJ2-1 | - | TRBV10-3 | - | TGTGCCATCAGTGAGTCGCCTAGCCTCAATGAGCAGTTCTTC | CAISESPSLNEQFF
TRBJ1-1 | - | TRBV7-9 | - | TGTGCCAGCAGCTTGCAACTAATTACTACTGAAGCTTTCTTT | CASSLQLITTEAFF
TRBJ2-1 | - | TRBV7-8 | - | TGTGCCAGCAGCGTCACGGATGAGCAGTTCTTC | CASSVTDEQFF
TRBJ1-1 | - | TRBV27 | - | TGTGCCAGCAGTTTGATTCGCCAAGGAGACACTGAAGCTTTCTTT | CASSLIRQGDTEAFF
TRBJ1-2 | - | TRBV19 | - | TGTGCCAGTACCCTGGGGGGCTATGGCTACACCTTC | CASTLGGYGYTF
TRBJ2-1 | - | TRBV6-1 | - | TGTGCCAGCATAACTAGCCCTCCTTACAATGAGCAGTTCTTC | CASITSPPYNEQFF
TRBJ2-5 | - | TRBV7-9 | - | TGTGCCAGCAGCTTAGTTGGGCTGACTAGGGAGGAGACCCAGTACTTC | CASSLVGLTREETQYF
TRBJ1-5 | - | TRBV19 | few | TGTGCCAGTAGTCTCACAGGGCGGGAGAGCAATCAGCCCCAGCATTTT | CASSLTGRESNQPQHF
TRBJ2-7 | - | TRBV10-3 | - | TGTGCCATCAGTGAGTTCCAGGGCCGCGAGCAGTACTTC | CAISEFQGREQYF
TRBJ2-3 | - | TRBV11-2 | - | TGTGCCAGCAGCTTTGGACAGATGCCAACTCGCTATAGCACAGATACGCAGTATTTT | CASSFGQMPTRYSTDTQYF
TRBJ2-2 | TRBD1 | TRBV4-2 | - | TGTGCCAGCAGCCCTCGACAGGGACACACCGGGGAGCTGTTTTTT | CASSPRQGHTGELFF
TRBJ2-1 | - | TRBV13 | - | TGTGCCAGTACACGGAGGCCCTACAATGAGCAGTTCTTC | CASTRRPYNEQFF
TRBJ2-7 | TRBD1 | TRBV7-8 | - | TGTGCCAGCAGCTCCGGGGACAGGGGGAGGAACGAGCAGTACTTC | CASSSGDRGRNEQYF
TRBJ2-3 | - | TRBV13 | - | TGTGCCAGCAGCGGCCGGGAGTGGGATACGCAGTATTTT | CASSGREWDTQYF
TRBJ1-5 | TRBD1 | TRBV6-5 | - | TGTGCCAGCAGTTACTCGTGGACAGGGGGGAGTCAGCCCCAGCATTTT | CASSYSWTGGSQPQHF
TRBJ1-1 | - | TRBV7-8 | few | TGTGCCAGCAGCTTATTGGCCAGGGGAGGGGATACTGAAGCTTTCTTT | CASSLLARGGDTEAFF
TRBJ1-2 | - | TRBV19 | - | TGTGCCAGTAGCTTTCCAGACAGTCTGGGGTATGGCTACACCTTC | CASSFPDSLGYGYTF
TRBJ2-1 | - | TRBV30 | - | TGTGCCTGCGGGACTCTTTACAATGAGCAGTTCTTC | CACGTLYNEQFF
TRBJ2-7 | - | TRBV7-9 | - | TGTGCCAGCAGCCCCCGGGAGAGGAGCTACGAGCAGTACTTC | CASSPRERSYEQYF
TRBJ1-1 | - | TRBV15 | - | TGTGCCACCGGAGCAGGGGCGAACACTGAAGCTTTCTTT | CATGAGANTEAFF
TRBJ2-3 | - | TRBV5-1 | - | TGCGCCAGCAGCTTGGGTAGCAGCACAGATACGCAGTATTTT | CASSLGSSTDTQYF
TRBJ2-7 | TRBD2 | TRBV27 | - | TGTGCCAGCAGCCGACTAGCGGGAGATGCCAGGGGGCCCTACGAGCAGTACTTC | CASSRLAGDARGPYEQYF
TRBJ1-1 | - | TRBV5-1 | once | TGCGCCAGCAGCTCCACGCGGGTTGGCACTGAAGCTTTCTTT | CASSSTRVGTEAFF
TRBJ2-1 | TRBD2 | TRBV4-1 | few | TGCGCCAGCAGCCAAGAAGCAGCGGGAGCGGGGGAGCAGTTCTTC | CASSQEAAGAGEQFF
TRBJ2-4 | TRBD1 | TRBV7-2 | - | TGTGCCAGCAGCTCCCGGGGTGAGGGGGCCGGGGCCAAAAACATTCAGTACTTC | CASSSRGEGAGAKNIQYF
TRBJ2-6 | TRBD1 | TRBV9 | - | TGTGCCAGCAGCGGACCCCAGGACAGGGCTGGGGCCAACGTCCTGACTTTC | CASSGPQDRAGANVLTF
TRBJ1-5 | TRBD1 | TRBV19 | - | TGTGCCAGTAGTGGGACAGGGGGAACTCAGCCCCAGCATTTT | CASSGTGGTQPQHF
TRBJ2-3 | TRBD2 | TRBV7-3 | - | TGTGCCAGCAGCTTGACTAGCGTCGGCGATACGCAGTATTTT | CASSLTSVGDTQYF
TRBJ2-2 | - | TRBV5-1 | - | TGCGCCAGCAGCTTGGCACTAGCAGACACCGGGGAGCTGTTTTTT | CASSLALADTGELFF
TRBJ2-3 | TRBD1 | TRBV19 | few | TGTGCCAGTAGTAGAACAGGGGGCACAGATACGCAGTATTTT | CASSRTGGTDTQYF
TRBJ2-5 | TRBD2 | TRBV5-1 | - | TGCGCCAGCAGCTTTCGAGCGGGGCAGGGTGAGACCCAGTACTTC | CASSFRAGQGETQYF
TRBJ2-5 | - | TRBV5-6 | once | TGTGCCAGCAGCTGGGGGTTCGATGGGCGGGAACGAGAGACCCAGTACTTC | CASSWGFDGRERETQYF
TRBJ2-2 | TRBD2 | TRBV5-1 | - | TGCGCCAGCAGCTACCGAGCGGGAGGGGGCACCGGGGAGCTGTTTTTT | CASSYRAGGGTGELFF
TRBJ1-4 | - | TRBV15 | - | TGTGCCACCAGCGGATTAACAGGAAAACCAGAAACTAATGAAAAACTGTTTTTT | CATSGLTGKPETNEKLFF
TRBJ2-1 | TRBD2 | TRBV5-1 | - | TGCGCCAGCAGCTTGGAGGTCGGTAGCGGGTACAATGAGCAGTTCTTC | CASSLEVGSGYNEQFF
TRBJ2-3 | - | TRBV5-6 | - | TGTGCCAGCAGCAACACCCCTCGGGTGGTGGGCACAGATACGCAGTATTTT | CASSNTPRVVGTDTQYF
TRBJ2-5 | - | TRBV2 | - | TGTGCCAGCAGGGGACTTTCGCAGGGTGGGACCCTACGAGAGCAGTACTTC | CASRGLSQGGTLREQYF
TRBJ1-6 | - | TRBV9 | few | TGTGCCAGCAGCGTAGACGAGGGTTTAGATTCACCCCTCCACTTT | CASSVDEGLDSPLHF
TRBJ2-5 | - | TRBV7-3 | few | TGTGCCAGCAGCTCATGGCTCGGGGAGACCCAGTACTTC | CASSSWLGETQYF
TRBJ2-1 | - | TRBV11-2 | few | TGTGCCAGCAGCATCGACAGGCTCAATGAGCAGTTCTTC | CASSIDRLNEQFF
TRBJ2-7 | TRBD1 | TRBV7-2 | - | TGTGCCAGCAGCTACCGGACAGGGGGTTTCTCCTTCGAGCAGTACTTC | CASSYRTGGFSFEQYF
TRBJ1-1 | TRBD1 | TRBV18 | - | TGTGCCAGCTCACCCTTTCTAGGACAGGGCAGTCTTAACACTGAAGCTTTCTTT | CASSPFLGQGSLNTEAFF
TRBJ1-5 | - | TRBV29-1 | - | TGCAGCGTTGAAGATCCGGGGGATGGACCCCAGCATTTT | CSVEDPGDGPQHF
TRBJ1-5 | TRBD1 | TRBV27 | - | TGTGCCAGCAGCCCTCGGACAGGGGCTCTCAATCAGCCCCAGCATTTT | CASSPRTGALNQPQHF
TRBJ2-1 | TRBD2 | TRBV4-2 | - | TGTGCCAGCAGCCAACGGGCGGGAGGAGGGCCTGAGCAGTTCTTC | CASSQRAGGGPEQFF
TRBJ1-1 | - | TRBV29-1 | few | TGCAGCACCGCGAGGGAAGGTGTGGAAGCTTTCTTT | CSTAREGVEAFF
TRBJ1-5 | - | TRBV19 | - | TGTGCCAGTAGTATAGACCCGGACAGACCAAATCAGCCCCAGCATTTT | CASSIDPDRPNQPQHF
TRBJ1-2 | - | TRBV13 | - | TGTGCCAGCAGCGAAGGAGGAGGCTACACCTTC | CASSEGGGYTF
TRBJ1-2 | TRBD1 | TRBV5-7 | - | TGTGCCAGCAGCTTCACAGGGGTTTTAGGGTATGGCTACACCTTC | CASSFTGVLGYGYTF
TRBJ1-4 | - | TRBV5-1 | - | TGCGCCAGCAAGGAATGGGGCGCAACTAATGAAAAACTGTTTTTT | CASKEWGATNEKLFF